The rows below give T cell receptor beta chains drawn from one sample of a study of metastatic and nonmetastatic thyroid tumors. TCRdb recomputed clones from the PCR reads via MiXCR. The sample consists of fewer than 20,000 clones, 21% of them appearing once. The source material was tumor tissue. Receptors were obtained from a female donor with papillary thyroid cancer or a benign thyroid nodule (not recorded which). Some clones in this sample may be carry-over from other donors' samples. Both conserved end residues are trimmed from each CDR3. Fields, in order: J gene, V gene, CDR3 length, CDR3 protein.

>TRBJ2-4|TRBV5-4|17
ASSFRASGTEGAKNIQY
>TRBJ1-2|TRBV6-5|15
ASSYSRNRGGSYGYT
>TRBJ1-1|TRBV20-1|11
SAPQGTNTEAF
>TRBJ1-5|TRBV28|10
ASIQGGQPQH
>TRBJ2-7|TRBV2|16
ASSEGTSPILNLREQY
>TRBJ2-2|TRBV5-1|14
ASSPGTSGYTGELF
>TRBJ2-7|TRBV9|11
ASSGQGAYEQY
>TRBJ2-7|TRBV2|13
ASSPTGQSTYEQY
>TRBJ2-1|TRBV6-1|13
ASKSTAGAYNEQF
>TRBJ1-3|TRBV7-8|12
ASSLDSTGNTIY
>TRBJ1-5|TRBV7-2|12
ASSWTGGNQPQH
>TRBJ2-5|TRBV3-1|11
ASTPGGPGTQY
>TRBJ1-4|TRBV6-1|13
ASSEDTGGDEKLF
>TRBJ2-3|TRBV7-9|10
VSSPGWDTQY
>TRBJ2-6|TRBV6-1|14
ASRRAGRFGANVLT
>TRBJ1-2|TRBV7-8|10
ASVLGGYGYT
>TRBJ2-7|TRBV4-2|13
ASSQDPGSSYEQY
>TRBJ2-7|TRBV11-1|15
ASTPEGSQRPYEEQY
>TRBJ1-1|TRBV6-1|12
ASRGGLMNTEAF
>TRBJ2-3|TRBV11-2|15
ASSSHMTMVGTDTQY
>TRBJ2-7|TRBV9|11
ASSVGAGAEQY
>TRBJ1-2|TRBV20-1|10
SAPRVWYGYT
>TRBJ1-2|TRBV27|11
ASSLSRAYGYT
>TRBJ2-7|TRBV6-2/TRBV6-3|13
ASSYVGGSIYEQY
>TRBJ2-7|TRBV3-1|15
ASSLTHLPGANYEQY
>TRBJ2-7|TRBV11-2|13
ASGQTGEVSYEQY
>TRBJ2-1|TRBV18|12
ASSLPGRNNEQF
>TRBJ2-1|TRBV7-8|12
ASSPGAAYNEQF
>TRBJ1-6|TRBV19|12
ASSIRVDNSPLH
>TRBJ1-3|TRBV3-1|13
ASSQDGGVGNTIY
>TRBJ2-7|TRBV5-4|10
ASSWEAYEQY
>TRBJ2-1|TRBV28|12
ASLHRYSYNEQF
>TRBJ2-3|TRBV4-2|13
ASSQDYLATDTQY
>TRBJ1-1|TRBV20-1|14
SARDRAGELGTEAF
>TRBJ1-2|TRBV4-2|13
ASSQPGQGFYGYT
>TRBJ2-5|TRBV6-2/TRBV6-3|14
ASRHRTSGNVETQY
>TRBJ1-5|TRBV20-1|10
SARASNQPQH
>TRBJ1-2|TRBV11-2|14
ASSLVVGDGPYGYT
>TRBJ2-1|TRBV4-2|14
ASSQGDLSSYNEQS
>TRBJ2-7|TRBV20-1|13
SAPGAGGFFYEQY
>TRBJ2-1|TRBV7-2|11
ASSLEWGNEQF
>TRBJ2-1|TRBV10-2|12
ASADYRGHNEQF
>TRBJ2-5|TRBV30|12
AWSVPRRSETQY
>TRBJ2-5|TRBV28|11
ASSSQGPETQY
>TRBJ1-2|TRBV5-8|10
ASSSSWEIRT
>TRBJ2-1|TRBV11-3|11
ASSRGRYNEQF
>TRBJ2-7|TRBV20-1|12
SARRGSLINEQY
>TRBJ2-5|TRBV2|9
ASSDRETQY
>TRBJ2-2|TRBV12-3/TRBV12-4|15
ASSYPASGTNTGELF
>TRBJ2-7|TRBV4-1|13
ASSQDRGGGYEQY
>TRBJ1-6|TRBV7-7|14
ASSLKHRNFNSPLH
>TRBJ1-2|TRBV10-2|9
ARTTNYGYT
>TRBJ2-2|TRBV2|12
ASSTIAGTGELF
>TRBJ2-7|TRBV12-3/TRBV12-4|11
ASSFGGSYEQY
>TRBJ1-1|TRBV20-1|14
SARDAGQGESTEAF
>TRBJ2-7|TRBV30|13
AWSFQRAKWGEQY
>TRBJ1-3|TRBV28|10
ASSDVLATIY
>TRBJ2-6|TRBV7-3|15
ASSLNMAGSGANVLT
>TRBJ1-6|TRBV12-3/TRBV12-4|12
ASSFKYGRSPLH
>TRBJ1-6|TRBV27|12
ASSLQPQIPTLH